What follows is one T cell receptor (beta chain) and its context. The antigen remains unidentified. Samples came from axillary lymph nodes draining the breast cancer. The data are from a study of breast tumors, draining lymph nodes, adjacent tissues. General study findings and limits: Data fit most tumor T cells coming from lymph node, expanding in tumor. Tumor repertoires ranked between lymph nodes and nontumor tissue in diversity, with V and J gene preferences. Tumor T cell lymph node origin was a supported hypothesis, not proven.

TCRdb re-derived calls from the multiplex PCR reads in MiXCR, one entry per CDR3 protein. This table holds some 230,000 distinct CDR3 sequences, under 35% found once. This CDR3 is 15 amino acids long. V was cut by 4 bases and J by 8 bases, with 19 bases left in between. CDR1 and CDR2 from the germline V gene are KGHSH and LQKENI. This sequence was found in a female donor with breast cancer. Some clones in this sample may be carry-over from other donors' samples. The sample was axillary lymph node tissue. V and J are TRBV18 and TRBJ2-3, with D maybe TRBD2 (5 bases). The CDR3 DNA is TGTGCCAGCTCACTGGGGAGTCGTACGGCAGGTACGCAGTATTTT. Its translation is CASSLGSRTAGTQYF.